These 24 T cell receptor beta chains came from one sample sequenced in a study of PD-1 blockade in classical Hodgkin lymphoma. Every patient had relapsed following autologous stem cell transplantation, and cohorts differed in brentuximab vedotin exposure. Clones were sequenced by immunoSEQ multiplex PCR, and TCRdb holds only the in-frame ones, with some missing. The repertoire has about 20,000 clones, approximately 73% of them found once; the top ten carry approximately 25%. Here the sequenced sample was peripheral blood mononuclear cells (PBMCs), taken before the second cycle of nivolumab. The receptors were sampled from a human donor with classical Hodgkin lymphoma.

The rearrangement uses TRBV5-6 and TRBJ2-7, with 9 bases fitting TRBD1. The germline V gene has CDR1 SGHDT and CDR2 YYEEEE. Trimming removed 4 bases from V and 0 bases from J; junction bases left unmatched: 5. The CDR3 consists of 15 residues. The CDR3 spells CASSRDRASSYEQYF. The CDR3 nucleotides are TGTGCCAGCAGCAGGGACAGGGCGAGCTCCTACGAGCAGTACTTC.

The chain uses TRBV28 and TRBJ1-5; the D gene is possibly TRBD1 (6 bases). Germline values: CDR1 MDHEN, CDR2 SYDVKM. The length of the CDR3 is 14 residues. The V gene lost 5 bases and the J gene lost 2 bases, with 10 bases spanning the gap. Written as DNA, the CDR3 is TGTGCCAGCAGTAAGGGGGTCGGCAATCAGCCCCAGCATTTT. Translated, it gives CASSKGVGNQPQHF. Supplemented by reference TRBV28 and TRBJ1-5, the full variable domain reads DVKVTQSSRYLVKRTGEKVFLECVQDMDHENMFWYRQDPGLGLRLIYFSYDVKMKEKGDIPEGYSVSREKKERFSLILESASTNQTSMYLCASSKGVGNQPQHFGDGTRLSIL.

CDR3 nucleotides: TGTGCCAGCAGCTTACCGGCAGTCCAAGAGACCCAGTACTTC. Its protein is CASSLPAVQETQYF. This chain connects TRBV7-9 to TRBJ2-5, with D unclear. CDR1 and CDR2 from the germline V gene are SEHNR and FQNEAQ (reference sequence). V was cut by 2 bases and J by 1 base, with 8 bases left in between. The CDR3 runs to 14 residues.

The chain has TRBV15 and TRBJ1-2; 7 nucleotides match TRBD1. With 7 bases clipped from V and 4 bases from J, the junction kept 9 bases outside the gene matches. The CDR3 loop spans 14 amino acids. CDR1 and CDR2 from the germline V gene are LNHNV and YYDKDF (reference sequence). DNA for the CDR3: TGTGCCACCACCGCGGGACAGCCATCCTATGGCTACACCTTC. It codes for CATTAGQPSYGYTF.

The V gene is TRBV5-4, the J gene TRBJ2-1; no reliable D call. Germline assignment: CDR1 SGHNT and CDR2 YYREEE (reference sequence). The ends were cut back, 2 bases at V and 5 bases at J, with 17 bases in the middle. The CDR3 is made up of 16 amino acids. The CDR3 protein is CASSFPRRESHNEQFF. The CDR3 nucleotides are TGTGCCAGCAGCTTTCCCAGGCGTGAATCCCACAATGAGCAGTTCTTC.

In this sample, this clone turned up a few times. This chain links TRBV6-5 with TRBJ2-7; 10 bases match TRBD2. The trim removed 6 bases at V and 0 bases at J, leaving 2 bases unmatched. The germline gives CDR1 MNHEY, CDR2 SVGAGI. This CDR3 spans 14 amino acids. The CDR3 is CASSWTSGSYEQYF. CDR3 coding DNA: TGTGCCAGCAGCTGGACTAGCGGCTCCTACGAGCAGTACTTC.

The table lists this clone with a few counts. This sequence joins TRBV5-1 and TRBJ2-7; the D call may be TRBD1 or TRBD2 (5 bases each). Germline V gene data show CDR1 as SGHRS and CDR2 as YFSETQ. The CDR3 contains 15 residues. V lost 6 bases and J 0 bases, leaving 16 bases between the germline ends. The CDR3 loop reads CASTGFGASSYEQYF. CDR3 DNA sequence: TGCGCCAGCACAGGTTTCGGGGCAAGCTCCTACGAGCAGTACTTC.

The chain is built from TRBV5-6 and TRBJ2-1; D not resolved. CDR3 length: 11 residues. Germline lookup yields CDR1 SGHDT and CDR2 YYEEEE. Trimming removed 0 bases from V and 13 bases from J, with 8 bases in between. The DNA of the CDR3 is TGTGCCAGCAGCTTGGGGTTAAGTCAGTTCTTC. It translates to CASSLGLSQFF.

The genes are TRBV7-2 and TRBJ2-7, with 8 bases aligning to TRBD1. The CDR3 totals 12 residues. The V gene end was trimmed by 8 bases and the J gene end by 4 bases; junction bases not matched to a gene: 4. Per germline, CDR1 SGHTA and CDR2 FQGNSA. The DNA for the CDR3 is TGTGCCAGCGGACGACAGGGGTACGAGCAGTACTTC. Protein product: CASGRQGYEQYF.

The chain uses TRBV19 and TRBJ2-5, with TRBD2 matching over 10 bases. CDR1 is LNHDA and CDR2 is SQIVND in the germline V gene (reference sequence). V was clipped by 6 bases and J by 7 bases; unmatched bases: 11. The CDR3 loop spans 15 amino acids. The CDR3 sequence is CASSYGSGGKRTQYF. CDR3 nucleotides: TGTGCCAGTAGCTATGGTAGCGGGGGGAAACGGACCCAGTACTTC.

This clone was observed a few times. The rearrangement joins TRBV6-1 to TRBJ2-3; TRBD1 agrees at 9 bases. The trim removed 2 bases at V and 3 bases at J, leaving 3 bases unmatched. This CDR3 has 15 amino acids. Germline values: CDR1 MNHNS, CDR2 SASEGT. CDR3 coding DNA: TGTGCCAGCAGTGAATCGGGACAGGGTACAGATACGCAGTATTTT. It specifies CASSESGQGTDTQYF.

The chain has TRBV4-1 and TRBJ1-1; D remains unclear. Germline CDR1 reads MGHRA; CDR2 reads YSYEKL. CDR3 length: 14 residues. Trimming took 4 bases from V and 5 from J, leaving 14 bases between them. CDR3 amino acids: CASSLGIERTEAFF. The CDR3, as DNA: TGCGCCAGCAGCCTTGGAATCGAGAGGACTGAAGCTTTCTTT.

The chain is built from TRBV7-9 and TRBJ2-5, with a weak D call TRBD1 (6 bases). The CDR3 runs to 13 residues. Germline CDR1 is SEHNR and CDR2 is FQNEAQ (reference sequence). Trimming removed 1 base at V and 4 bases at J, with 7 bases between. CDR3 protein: CASSLVQGETQYF. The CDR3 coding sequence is TGTGCCAGCAGCTTAGTACAGGGAGAGACCCAGTACTTC.

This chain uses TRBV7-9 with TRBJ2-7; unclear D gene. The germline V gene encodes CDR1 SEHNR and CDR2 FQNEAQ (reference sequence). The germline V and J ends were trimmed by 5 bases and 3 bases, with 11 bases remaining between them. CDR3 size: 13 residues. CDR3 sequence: CASSTGSYYEQYF. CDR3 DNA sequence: TGTGCCAGCAGCACCGGGTCCTACTACGAGCAGTACTTC.

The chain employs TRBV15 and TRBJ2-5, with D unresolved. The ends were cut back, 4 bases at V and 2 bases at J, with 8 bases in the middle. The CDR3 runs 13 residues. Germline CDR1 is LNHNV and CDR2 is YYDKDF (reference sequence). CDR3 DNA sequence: TGTGCCACCAGCAAGGGCGTACAAGAGACCCAGTACTTC. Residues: CATSKGVQETQYF.

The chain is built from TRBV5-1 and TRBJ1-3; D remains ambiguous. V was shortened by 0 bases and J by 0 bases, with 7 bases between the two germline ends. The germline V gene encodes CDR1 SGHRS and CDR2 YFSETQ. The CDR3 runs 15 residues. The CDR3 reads CASSLVVGSGNTIYF. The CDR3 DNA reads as TGCGCCAGCAGCTTGGTCGTCGGCTCTGGAAACACCATATATTTT.

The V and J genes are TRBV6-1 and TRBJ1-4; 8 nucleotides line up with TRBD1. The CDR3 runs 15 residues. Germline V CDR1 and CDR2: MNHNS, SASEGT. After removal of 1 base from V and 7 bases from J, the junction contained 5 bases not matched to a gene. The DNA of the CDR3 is TGTGCCAGCAGTGAAGGGGACAGGAATGGTGAAAAACTGTTTTTT. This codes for CASSEGDRNGEKLFF.

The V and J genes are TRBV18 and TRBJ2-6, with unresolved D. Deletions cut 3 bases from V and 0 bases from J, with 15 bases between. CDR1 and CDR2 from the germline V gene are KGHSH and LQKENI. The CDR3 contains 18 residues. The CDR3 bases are TGTGCCAGCTCACCCCCAGACATACTAATCTCTGGGGCCAACGTCCTGACTTTC. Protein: CASSPPDILISGANVLTF.

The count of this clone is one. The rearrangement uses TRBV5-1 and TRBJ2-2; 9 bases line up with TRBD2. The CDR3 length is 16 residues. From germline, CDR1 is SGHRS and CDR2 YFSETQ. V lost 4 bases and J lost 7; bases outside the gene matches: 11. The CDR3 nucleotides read TGCGCCAGCAGCCCCAGGACTAGCGTTAGAGTCGGGGAGCTGTTTTTT. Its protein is CASSPRTSVRVGELFF.

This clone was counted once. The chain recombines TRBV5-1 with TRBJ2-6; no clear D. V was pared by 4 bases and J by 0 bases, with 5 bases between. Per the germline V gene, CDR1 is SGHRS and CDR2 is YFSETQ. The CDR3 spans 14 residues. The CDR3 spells CASSRSSGANVLTF. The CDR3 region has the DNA TGCGCCAGCAGCCGAAGCTCTGGGGCCAACGTCCTGACTTTC.

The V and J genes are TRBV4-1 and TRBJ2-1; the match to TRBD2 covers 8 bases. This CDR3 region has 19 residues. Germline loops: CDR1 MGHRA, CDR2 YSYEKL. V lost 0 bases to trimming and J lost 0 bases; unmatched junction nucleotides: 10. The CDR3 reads CASSQEGGVAGSSYNEQFF. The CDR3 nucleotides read TGCGCCAGCAGCCAAGAAGGAGGGGTAGCGGGGAGCTCCTACAATGAGCAGTTCTTC.

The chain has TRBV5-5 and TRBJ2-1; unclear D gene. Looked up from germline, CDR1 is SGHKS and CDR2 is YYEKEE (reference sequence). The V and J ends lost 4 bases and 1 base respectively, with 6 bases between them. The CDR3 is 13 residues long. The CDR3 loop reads CASSTLSYNEQFF. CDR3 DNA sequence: TGTGCCAGCAGCACCCTTTCCTACAATGAGCAGTTCTTC.

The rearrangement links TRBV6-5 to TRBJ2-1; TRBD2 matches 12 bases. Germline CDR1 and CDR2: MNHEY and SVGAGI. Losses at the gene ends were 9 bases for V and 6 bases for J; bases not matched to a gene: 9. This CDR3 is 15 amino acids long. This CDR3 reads CASSPSGRASNEQFF. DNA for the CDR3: TGTGCCAGTTCCCCTAGCGGGAGGGCCTCCAATGAGCAGTTCTTC.

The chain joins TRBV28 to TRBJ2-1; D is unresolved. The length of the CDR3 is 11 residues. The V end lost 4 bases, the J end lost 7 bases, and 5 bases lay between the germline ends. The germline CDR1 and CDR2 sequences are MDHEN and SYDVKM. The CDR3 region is CASSSLNEQFF. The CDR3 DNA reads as TGTGCCAGCAGTTCCCTAAATGAGCAGTTCTTC. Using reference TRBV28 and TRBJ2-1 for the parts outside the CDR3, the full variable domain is DVKVTQSSRYLVKRTGEKVFLECVQDMDHENMFWYRQDPGLGLRLIYFSYDVKMKEKGDIPEGYSVSREKKERFSLILESASTNQTSMYLCASSSLNEQFFGPGTRLTVL.